A single sample gave rise to the 32 T cell receptor beta chains below, sequenced in a study of blood T cell repertoires in COVID-19. Assay: immunoSEQ multiplex PCR; the TCRdb copy retains only in-frame clones and omits some. The sample consists of hundreds of thousands of clones, 80% to 90% of them appearing once. Material for sequencing was PBMCs or T cells enriched from blood (not recorded which). These receptors all come from a man over 45 who had been exposed to COVID-19.

The genes are TRBV29-1 and TRBJ2-5; 12 bases are a match to TRBD2. J gave up 4 bases and V 5 bases, and 5 bases lay outside the gene matches. The CDR3 is made up of 14 amino acids. Germline V gene data show CDR1 as SQVTM and CDR2 as ANQGSEA. CDR3 region: CSVRGLAGGETQYF. The CDR3 DNA reads TGCAGCGTTCGGGGACTAGCGGGCGGAGAGACCCAGTACTTC.

The J gene is TRBJ2-2, the V gene TRBV11-3, with 8 nucleotides matching TRBD1. Trimming at V came to 5 bases and at J to 4 bases, leaving 6 bases not matched to a gene. From germline, CDR1 is SGHNT and CDR2 YENEEA. This CDR3 is 15 amino acids long. The CDR3 DNA reads TGTGCCAGCAGCCTAGGGACAGGTCGCACCGGGGAGCTGTTTTTT. Protein product: CASSLGTGRTGELFF. Based on the CDR3 plus reference TRBV11-3 and TRBJ2-2, the full variable domain is EAGVVQSPRYKIIEKKQPVAFWCNPISGHNTLYWYLQNLGQGPELLIRYENEEAVDDSQLPKDRFSAERLKGVDSTLKIQPAELGDSAVYLCASSLGTGRTGELFFGEGSRLTVL.

The V and J genes are TRBV3-1 (or the pseudogene TRBV3-2) and TRBJ1-6; D is possibly TRBD1 (6 bases). The CDR3 sequence is 14 residues long. CDR1 LGHDT and CDR2 YNNKEL come from the germline V gene (reference sequence). The V end was cut by 4 bases, the J end by 7 bases, with 11 bases between. The CDR3 region has the DNA TGTGCCAGCAGCCGGAGCGGGGGCAATTCACCCCTCCACTTT. It encodes CASSRSGGNSPLHF.

This clone was detected a few times. The chain employs TRBV6-6 and TRBJ1-2; D gene ambiguous. This CDR3 has 14 residues. The ends were cut back, 0 bases at V and 5 bases at J, with 10 bases in the middle. The germline V gene encodes CDR1 MNHNY and CDR2 SVGAGI (reference sequence). This CDR3 is CASSYSTFGYGYTF. CDR3 coding DNA: TGTGCCAGCAGTTACTCAACTTTTGGTTATGGCTACACCTTC.

This clone was seen only a few times. This chain uses TRBV24-1 with TRBJ2-3; maybe TRBD2 (6 bases). V was clipped by 9 bases and J by 3 bases, with 18 bases between them. The germline gives CDR1 KGHDR, CDR2 SFDVKD. This CDR3 region has 15 residues. Here the CDR3 reads CATGGTTWETDTQYF. In DNA, the CDR3 is TGTGCCACCGGAGGGACCACCTGGGAGACAGATACGCAGTATTTT.

The rearrangement uses TRBV28 and TRBJ1-5; D unresolved. The V end lost 2 bases, the J end lost 6 bases, and 8 bases lay between the germline ends. This CDR3 has 13 residues. The germline V gene encodes CDR1 MDHEN and CDR2 SYDVKM. CDR3 protein: CASSLASGQPQHF. CDR3 bases: TGTGCCAGCAGTTTAGCGTCCGGTCAGCCCCAGCATTTT.

This chain uses TRBV27 with TRBJ1-6; no definite D call. In germline, CDR1 is MNHEY, CDR2 SMNVEV (reference sequence). The CDR3 covers 16 residues. V lost 0 bases and J 9 bases, leaving 15 bases between the germline ends. The CDR3 protein is CASSLSSATPGSPLHF. The DNA of the CDR3 is TGTGCCAGCAGTTTATCTTCGGCCACCCCGGGTTCACCCCTCCACTTT.

The chain couples TRBV28 to TRBJ2-1; TRBD2 matches at 15 bases. In germline, CDR1 is MDHEN, CDR2 SYDVKM. The CDR3 runs to 15 residues. The trim removed 6 bases at V and 4 bases at J, leaving 1 base unmatched. CDR3 bases: TGTGCCAGCAGGGGGACTAGCGGGAGGTACAATGAGCAGTTCTTC. It codes for CASRGTSGRYNEQFF.

This sequence joins TRBV19 and TRBJ1-4, with unresolved D. The V gene's germline CDR1 is LNHDA and CDR2 SQIVND (reference sequence). The CDR3 sequence is 14 residues long. V gave up 5 bases and J gave up 4 bases, with 11 bases separating them. This chain's CDR3 is CASSLGGNNEKLFF. The CDR3 nucleotides are TGTGCCAGTAGTCTCGGAGGGAATAATGAAAAACTGTTTTTT.

The rearrangement uses TRBV29-1 and TRBJ2-2, with a possible D match to TRBD2 (5 bases). Trimming cost V 1 base and J 4 bases, with 13 bases left between them. Germline assignment: CDR1 SQVTM and CDR2 ANQGSEA. This CDR3 has 15 amino acids. The CDR3 nucleotides read TGCAGCGTTGAAGGGGAGAACGCCCGCACCGGGGAGCTGTTTTTT. It codes for CSVEGENARTGELFF.

This sequence joins TRBV28 and TRBJ1-3, with unresolved D. The germline gives CDR1 MDHEN, CDR2 SYDVKM. The CDR3 extends over 18 amino acids. The V and J ends lost 1 base and 2 bases respectively, with 18 bases between them. The CDR3 reads CASSLLTGEGITGNTIYF. Written as DNA, the CDR3 is TGTGCCAGCAGTTTATTAACGGGCGAGGGAATAACTGGAAACACCATATATTTT.

The chain combines TRBV18 with TRBJ2-2, with TRBD1 matching over 8 bases. V lost 3 bases to trimming and J lost 6 bases; unmatched junction nucleotides: 21. The CDR3 length is 20 residues. Germline values: CDR1 KGHSH, CDR2 LQKENI. The CDR3 sequence: CASSPLPQGGVSSSAGELFF. Written as DNA, the CDR3 is TGTGCCAGCTCACCGCTCCCACAGGGGGGAGTGAGTTCTAGTGCCGGGGAGCTGTTTTTT.

J is TRBJ2-3 and V is TRBV28; TRBD1 might be the D (5 bases). CDR3 length equals 13 residues. The germline gives CDR1 MDHEN, CDR2 SYDVKM. Trimming cost V 6 bases and J 4 bases, with 11 bases left between them. CDR3 sequence (DNA): TGTGCCAGCAGAAATATAGGGGCAGATACGCAGTATTTT. It codes for CASRNIGADTQYF. The whole variable domain, filled in from reference TRBV28 and TRBJ2-3, reads DVKVTQSSRYLVKRTGEKVFLECVQDMDHENMFWYRQDPGLGLRLIYFSYDVKMKEKGDIPEGYSVSREKKERFSLILESASTNQTSMYLCASRNIGADTQYFGPGTRLTVL.

The V gene is TRBV19, the J gene TRBJ1-5; 9 bases agree with TRBD1. CDR1 and CDR2 (germline): LNHDA, SQIVND (reference sequence). The CDR3 covers 16 residues. J gave up 4 bases and V 6 bases, and 10 bases lay outside the gene matches. CDR3 protein: CASRSDRGFGNQPQHF. CDR3 coding DNA: TGTGCCAGTAGGTCCGACAGGGGGTTTGGTAATCAGCCCCAGCATTTT.

V and J are TRBV4-1 and TRBJ1-2, with TRBD1 matching 7 bases. CDR1 and CDR2 from the germline V gene are MGHRA and YSYEKL. With V trimmed by 3 bases and J by 5 bases, 6 bases remained unmatched. The CDR3 has 14 amino acids. This CDR3 reads CASSHFQGGYGYTF. The CDR3 DNA is TGCGCCAGCAGCCACTTCCAGGGGGGATATGGCTACACCTTC.

J is TRBJ1-4 and V is TRBV30, with TRBD1 matching 8 bases. The CDR3 loop spans 14 amino acids. Germline CDR1 GTSNPN, CDR2 SVGIG (reference sequence). With V trimmed by 0 bases and J by 6 bases, 3 bases remained unmatched. CDR3 region: CAWSVDRGHEKLFF. CDR3 sequence (DNA): TGTGCCTGGAGTGTAGACAGGGGACATGAAAAACTGTTTTTT.

V usage is TRBV7-3 and J usage is TRBJ1-1, with D unclear. With 2 bases removed from V and 1 base from J, the gap between germline ends came to 5 bases. This CDR3 is built from 13 residues. Germline lookup yields CDR1 SGHTA and CDR2 FQGTGA. CDR3 protein: CASSLEENTEAFF. CDR3 coding DNA: TGTGCCAGCAGCTTAGAGGAGAACACTGAAGCTTTCTTT.

This sequence joins TRBV5-1 and TRBJ2-1; 12 bases are a match to TRBD2. Germline V gives CDR1 SGHRS, CDR2 YFSETQ. CDR3 length: 16 residues. Trimming at V came to 4 bases and at J to 4 bases, leaving 6 bases not matched to a gene. The chain's CDR3 is CASSPMGLAGYNEQFF. The CDR3 DNA follows: TGCGCCAGCAGCCCCATGGGACTAGCGGGTTACAATGAGCAGTTCTTC. Filled out from reference TRBV5-1 and TRBJ2-1, the complete variable domain reads KAGVTQTPRYLIKTRGQQVTLSCSPISGHRSVSWYQQTPGQGLQFLFEYFSETQRNKGNFPGRFSGRQFSNSRSEMNVSTLELGDSALYLCASSPMGLAGYNEQFFGPGTRLTVL.

This sequence joins TRBV28 and TRBJ1-4; the match to TRBD1 covers 7 bases. The germline V gene encodes CDR1 MDHEN and CDR2 SYDVKM. This CDR3 is 16 amino acids long. After removal of 4 bases from V and 4 bases from J, the junction contained 9 bases not matched to a gene. CDR3 region: CASSSMTGIDNEKLFF. DNA for the CDR3: TGTGCCAGCAGTTCAATGACAGGGATCGATAATGAAAAACTGTTTTTT.

V is TRBV25-1 and J is TRBJ1-2; TRBD1 might be the D (6 bases). Between the trimmed V and J ends, which lost 7 bases and 9 bases, there was a span of 18 bases. CDR1 and CDR2 from the germline V gene are MGHDK and SYGVNS. This CDR3 has 13 amino acids. CDR3 protein: CASMGRQVYSYTF. DNA of the CDR3: TGTGCCAGCATGGGACGACAGGTTTACAGCTACACCTTC.

V is TRBV18 and J is TRBJ2-2; 13 nucleotides align to TRBD2. The CDR3 length is 18 residues. J lost 0 bases, V lost 3 bases, and 4 bases had no gene match. Germline assignment: CDR1 KGHSH and CDR2 LQKENI. The CDR3 is CASSPRLAGGANTGELFF. For the CDR3, the DNA is TGTGCCAGCTCACCTAGACTAGCGGGAGGTGCGAACACCGGGGAGCTGTTTTTT. The variable domain in full, with the rest retrieved from reference TRBV18 and TRBJ2-2, is NAGVMQNPRHLVRRRGQEARLRCSPMKGHSHVYWYRQLPEEGLKFMVYLQKENIIDESGMPKERFSAEFPKEGPSILRIQQVVRGDSAAYFCASSPRLAGGANTGELFFGEGSRLTVL.

The chain has TRBV5-8 and TRBJ2-5; 11 bases line up with TRBD1. V lost 4 bases to trimming and J lost 0 bases; unmatched junction nucleotides: 17. CDR3 length equals 20 residues. The germline V gene encodes CDR1 SGHTS and CDR2 YDEGEE. CDR3 sequence (DNA): TGTGCCAGCAGCCCCCCGGGACAGGGGGGTTTGTTGGACGACCAAGAGACCCAGTACTTC. It encodes CASSPPGQGGLLDDQETQYF. Full variable domain (remainder filled in from reference TRBV5-8 and TRBJ2-5): EAGVTQSPTHLIKTRGQQATLRCSPISGHTSVYWYQQALGLGLQFLLWYDEGEERNRGNFPPRFSGRQFPNYSSELNVNALELEDSALYLCASSPPGQGGLLDDQETQYFGPGTRLLVL.

This chain joins TRBV29-1 and TRBJ2-1, with D perhaps matching TRBD1 (6 bases). There are 14 residues in the CDR3. The germline CDR1 and CDR2 sequences are SQVTM and ANQGSEA. V was cut by 3 bases and J by 0 bases, with 9 bases left in between. This CDR3 is CSVEWGLSYNEQFF. The DNA of the CDR3 is TGCAGCGTTGAGTGGGGGCTCTCCTACAATGAGCAGTTCTTC.

This rearrangement joins TRBV30 to TRBJ2-3; 8 bases are a match to TRBD2. V shed 0 bases, J shed 0 bases, and the junction held 5 bases outside the gene matches. Germline CDR1 reads GTSNPN; CDR2 reads SVGIG (reference sequence). The CDR3 spans 16 residues. The CDR3: CAWSVDRGGSTDTQYF. For the CDR3, the DNA is TGTGCCTGGAGTGTAGACCGGGGGGGTAGCACAGATACGCAGTATTTT.

This chain connects TRBV6-4 to TRBJ1-4; 7 nucleotides align to TRBD1. The CDR3 consists of 15 residues. The V segment lost 2 bases and the J segment 3 bases; nucleotides outside the gene matches: 3. Germline lookup yields CDR1 MRHNA and CDR2 SNTAGT. CDR3 nucleotides: TGTGCCAGCAGTGACCGGGGACAGTCTAATGAAAAACTGTTTTTT. Its translation: CASSDRGQSNEKLFF.

The chain carries TRBV2 and TRBJ2-5; TRBD2 is a possible D gene (5 bases). CDR1 and CDR2 (germline): SNHLY, FYNNEI. The CDR3 extends over 10 amino acids. V lost 8 bases and J lost 9, with 10 bases in between. Written as DNA, the CDR3 is TGTGCCAGCGCCAACGGGGCCCAGTACTTC. Translated, it gives CASANGAQYF.

This chain links TRBV30 with TRBJ1-6; 9 positions agree with TRBD1. The germline CDR1 and CDR2 sequences are GTSNPN and SVGIG (reference sequence). Trimming took 7 bases from V and 7 from J; bases not matched to a gene: 8. CDR3 size: 14 residues. In DNA, the CDR3 is TGTGCCTCAAAAACAGGGGGCAGAAATTCACCCCTCCACTTT. It translates to CASKTGGRNSPLHF.

The chain has TRBV5-4 and TRBJ1-1; a possible D gene is TRBD1 (5 bases). The ends were cut back, 5 bases at V and 3 bases at J, with 14 bases in the middle. Germline CDR1 SGHNT, CDR2 YYREEE (reference sequence). The CDR3 is 14 amino acids. The CDR3 loop reads CASRAGGTDTEAFF. The CDR3 coding sequence is TGTGCCAGCAGAGCCGGGGGAACGGACACTGAAGCTTTCTTT.

The CDR3 here is CASSLGRGPSYTEAFF. CDR3 in DNA: TGTGCCAGTAGTCTCGGCAGGGGGCCCTCCTACACTGAAGCTTTCTTT. V usage is TRBV19 and J usage is TRBJ1-1; 8 bases fit TRBD1. The ends lost 5 bases at V and 3 bases at J; junction bases unmatched: 11. CDR3 length: 16 residues. Germline CDR1 is LNHDA and CDR2 is SQIVND (reference sequence).

This rearrangement joins TRBV7-2 to TRBJ2-1; a weak D match, TRBD2 (6 bases). The CDR3 contains 15 residues. Trimming shortened V by 2 bases and J by 6 bases, and 14 bases separated the two germline ends. Looked up from germline, CDR1 is SGHTA and CDR2 is FQGNSA. In DNA form, the CDR3 reads TGTGCCAGCAGCTTAATGCGGGGTAAAGGCAATGAGCAGTTCTTC. Amino acid sequence: CASSLMRGKGNEQFF.

The chain joins TRBV19 to TRBJ1-2; 7 bases line up with TRBD1. J lost 7 bases, V lost 5 bases, and 4 bases had no gene match. In germline, CDR1 is LNHDA, CDR2 SQIVND (reference sequence). The CDR3 loop spans 12 amino acids. The CDR3 coding sequence is TGTGCCAGTAGTCCGACAGGGTCTGGCTACACCTTC. The encoded protein is CASSPTGSGYTF.

The V call is TRBV11-2, the J call TRBJ2-1; TRBD2 matches at 13 bases. The J segment lost 8 bases and the V segment lost 4 bases, leaving 17 bases of the junction unmatched. This CDR3 spans 19 amino acids. The germline V gene encodes CDR1 SGHAT and CDR2 FQNNGV. DNA for the CDR3: TGTGCCAGCAGCTCTTGGACTAGCGGGAGAGGAAAAAAGATCGATGAGCAGTTCTTC. Its translation: CASSSWTSGRGKKIDEQFF.